The 15 T cell receptor beta chains reported below all come from one sample, sequenced in a study of Ad26.COV2.S vaccination and SARS-CoV-2 variants (dated by TCRdb to the early 2020s). The library was made by the immunoSEQ multiplex PCR assay. Sourced from immuneACCESS, this table was stored by TCRdb with only in-frame sequences that have V and J called. A share of the clones is absent; for the studies checked, an unresolved V gene accounts for under half, and the remainder has no known explanation. The sample profile shows some 500,000 clones; roughly nine tenths of them were found once. Just over 2.5% of the sample rests with the top ten. In the paper's terms, the treatment or condition label means: some 20 received Ad26.COV2.S at low or high dose, single or two shots; 5 received placebo; per-sample allocation not given. Repertoires of vaccine and placebo recipients were sequenced from samples collected on day 63 after the first injection.

The sample here was peripheral blood, taken in a trial of Ad26.COV2.S vaccine versus placebo. These receptors all stem from a person between 18 and 65 years old who received the Ad26.COV2.S COVID-19 vaccine or a placebo.

This chain links TRBV5-1 with TRBJ2-3, with D perhaps matching TRBD1 or TRBD2 (5 bases each). V was clipped by 4 bases and J by 4 bases, with 13 bases between them. The length of the CDR3 is 14 residues. Germline V gene sequence: CDR1 SGHRS, CDR2 YFSETQ. The CDR3 bases are TGCGCCAGCAGCCCAGGGTTGGGGGCAGATACGCAGTATTTT. Protein product: CASSPGLGADTQYF.

CDR3 in DNA: TGTGCCAGCAGTTTATACGCAGGGGCTAACTATGGCTACACCTTC. Amino acid sequence: CASSLYAGANYGYTF. The chain has TRBV28 and TRBJ1-2, with D perhaps TRBD1 (6 bases). Germline V gives CDR1 MDHEN, CDR2 SYDVKM. The CDR3 sequence is 15 residues long. The V gene lost 1 base and the J gene lost 0 bases, with 9 bases spanning the gap.

The CDR3 spells CASRDRGQITVTNNEQFF. As DNA, the CDR3 is TGTGCAAGTCGGGACAGGGGGCAAATTACCGTAACGAATAATGAGCAGTTCTTC. This chain uses TRBV12-2 with TRBJ2-1; the table calls TRBD1, which could not be checked here. TRBV12-2 counts as a pseudogene. The CDR3 has 18 amino acids.

The chain is built from TRBV4-3 and TRBJ2-4, with D possibly being TRBD1 (6 bases). Germline V CDR1 and CDR2: LGHNA, YSLEER. V lost 3 bases to trimming and J lost 4 bases, with 22 bases between them. The CDR3 runs 18 residues. CDR3 protein: CASSHSRGGQGLKNIQYF. CDR3 coding DNA: TGCGCCAGCAGCCATTCCCGGGGTGGCCAGGGGCTTAAAAACATTCAGTACTTC.

The rearrangement links TRBV10-3 to TRBJ1-2, with D possibly matching TRBD1 (6 bases). The CDR3 length is 13 residues. Trimming removed 7 bases from V and 6 bases from J, with 15 bases in between. CDR1 and CDR2 from the germline V gene are ENHRY and SYGVKD. The CDR3 loop reads CAITPAGEDGYTF. CDR3 in DNA: TGTGCCATCACTCCCGCAGGGGAGGATGGCTACACCTTC.

The J gene is TRBJ2-3, the V gene TRBV28; D call uncertain. Trimming removed 7 bases at V and 0 bases at J, with 11 bases between. CDR1 and CDR2 (germline): MDHEN, SYDVKM. There are 14 residues in the CDR3. CDR3 sequence reads: CASILAASTDTQYF. CDR3 nucleotide sequence: TGTGCCAGCATCCTCGCAGCGAGCACAGATACGCAGTATTTT.

The V gene is TRBV6-2 or TRBV6-3, the J gene TRBJ1-4; no firm D call. V was cut by 0 bases and J by 5 bases, with 13 bases left in between. Germline V gives CDR1 MNHEY, CDR2 SVGEGT. The CDR3 loop spans 16 amino acids. As DNA, the CDR3 is TGTGCCAGCAGTTACTCAAGAACAGACGGGAATGAAAAACTGTTTTTT. Protein product: CASSYSRTDGNEKLFF.

This clone has just one count. The V and J genes are TRBV28 and TRBJ2-7; 9 bases align to TRBD1. The V segment lost 4 bases and the J segment 4 bases; nucleotides outside the gene matches: 8. Germline CDR1 is MDHEN and CDR2 is SYDVKM. The CDR3 runs 15 residues. CDR3 amino acids: CASSWAGTGLYEQYF. As DNA, the CDR3 is TGTGCCAGCAGTTGGGCGGGGACAGGGTTATACGAGCAGTACTTC. The complete variable domain, with remaining parts taken from reference TRBV28 and TRBJ2-7, reads DVKVTQSSRYLVKRTGEKVFLECVQDMDHENMFWYRQDPGLGLRLIYFSYDVKMKEKGDIPEGYSVSREKKERFSLILESASTNQTSMYLCASSWAGTGLYEQYFGPGTRLTVT.

This clone was detected only once. J is TRBJ2-1 and V is TRBV19; D is possibly TRBD2 (6 bases). The CDR3 contains 15 residues. V was shortened by 0 bases and J by 2 bases, with 8 bases between the two germline ends. The germline gives CDR1 LNHDA, CDR2 SQIVND (reference sequence). The CDR3 sequence: CASSIEGEAYNEQFF. Here the CDR3 DNA reads TGTGCCAGTAGTATAGAAGGGGAGGCCTACAATGAGCAGTTCTTC.

The rearrangement joins TRBV12-3 or TRBV12-4 to TRBJ1-6; D is possibly TRBD1 (5 bases). V lost 6 bases and J 8 bases, leaving 11 bases between the germline ends. The CDR3 covers 13 residues. The DNA for the CDR3 is TGTGCCAGCAGGGCCCGGGGGGATTCACCCCTCCACTTT. As protein: CASRARGDSPLHF.

The chain couples TRBV7-8 to TRBJ2-5; D remains unclear. The ends were cut back, 3 bases at V and 0 bases at J, with 14 bases in the middle. Germline lookup yields CDR1 SGHVS and CDR2 FQNEAQ. The CDR3 is 16 amino acids. In DNA, the CDR3 is TGTGCCAGCAGCTTCCATGAGAGCCGGAACCAAGAGACCCAGTACTTC. It specifies CASSFHESRNQETQYF.

This clone was counted between two and nine times. The chain employs TRBV2 and TRBJ2-5; tentative D call: TRBD1 (6 bases). The V end was cut by 4 bases, the J end by 1 base, with 16 bases between. The CDR3 loop spans 16 amino acids. Germline assignment: CDR1 SNHLY and CDR2 FYNNEI. CDR3 DNA: TGTGCCAGCAGTGGTGACAGGTCAGGCCCCCAAGAGACCCAGTACTTC. Protein sequence: CASSGDRSGPQETQYF. The complete variable domain, with remaining parts taken from reference TRBV2 and TRBJ2-5, reads EPEVTQTPSHQVTQMGQEVILRCVPISNHLYFYWYRQILGQKVEFLVSFYNNEISEKSEIFDDQFSVERPDGSNFTLKIRSTKLEDSAMYFCASSGDRSGPQETQYFGPGTRLLVL.

The chain uses TRBV5-5 and TRBJ2-1, with 7 positions matching TRBD2. The CDR3 covers 16 residues. The germline gives CDR1 SGHKS, CDR2 YYEKEE (reference sequence). V shed 0 bases and J 6 bases; nucleotides not matched to a gene: 9. The CDR3 DNA follows: TGTGCCAGCAGCTTGGCGGGAGGCGCTCTGTCCAATGAGCAGTTCTTC. Amino acid sequence: CASSLAGGALSNEQFF.

V is TRBV7-9 and J is TRBJ2-3; either TRBD1 or TRBD2 may fit D (5 bases each). CDR3 length: 16 amino acids. V dropped 5 bases and J dropped 4 bases, with 19 bases sitting between them. The germline V gene has CDR1 SEHNR and CDR2 FQNEAQ (reference sequence). In DNA form, the CDR3 reads TGTGCCAGCAGCCCCGGGACGGGACCCCCCCCAGATACGCAGTATTTT. Translation gives CASSPGTGPPPDTQYF.

V and J are TRBV13 and TRBJ1-1, with 9 bases identical to TRBD1. Trimming cost V 5 bases and J 0 bases; bases outside gene matches: 4. The CDR3 totals 15 residues. CDR1 and CDR2 from the germline V gene are PRHDT and FYEKMQ (reference sequence). The CDR3 sequence is CASSPGTGMNTEAFF. CDR3 bases: TGTGCCAGCAGCCCGGGGACAGGGATGAACACTGAAGCTTTCTTT.